This T cell receptor beta chain was profiled in a study of blood T cell repertoires in COVID-19. Study at large: Sites across the United States, Italy and Spain contributed samples from acute and convalescent COVID-19. The cDNA or gDNA used as material had been derived from T cells, B-cell-depleted T cells, or PBMCs.

CDR1 and CDR2 (germline): SGHNT, YYREEE (reference sequence). Trimming removed 5 bases from V and 0 bases from J; junction bases left unmatched: 2. The CDR3 sequence is 15 residues long. In the authors' workflow: From reference gene primer amplification, estimates of nucleated cell counts were derived. The data were produced by immunoSEQ multiplex PCR, yet TCRdb's version contains in-frame clones alone and is incomplete. Clonal size and the V and J genes are those of that table, whereas D and trimming came from the DNA. The table records about 120,000 clones, 60% to 80% of them present only once. The specimen was peripheral blood. V is TRBV5-4 and J is TRBJ2-6, with TRBD2 identical over 7 bases. The receptor's source is an elderly woman with active or convalescent COVID-19. CDR3 amino acids: CASRGGSSGANVLTF. For the CDR3, the DNA is TGTGCCAGCAGGGGGGGGAGCTCTGGGGCCAACGTCCTGACTTTC.